What follows is one T cell receptor (beta chain) and its context. Data came from immunoSEQ multiplex PCR; TCRdb stores just in-frame clones and leaves some out. The table lists 70,000 to 85,000 clones, approximately 86% of them singletons, with 22% in the top ten. This CDR3 contains 14 residues. Germline V gene lookup returns CDR1 SGHRS and CDR2 YFSETQ. Trimming shortened V by 3 bases and J by 7 bases, and 14 bases separated the two germline ends. These data come from a study of blood T cell repertoires in COVID-19. The wider study: Some COVID-19 samples were acute and others convalescent; all came from the United States, Italy and Spain. Sample material is recorded as cDNA or gDNA derived from T cells, B-cell-depleted T cells, or PBMCs.

Material: peripheral blood. This TCR came from a woman aged 80 or older in a cohort sampled during active or convalescent COVID-19. J is TRBJ1-5 and V is TRBV5-1, with TRBD1 as a possible D gene (6 bases). The CDR3 DNA reads as TGCGCCAGCAGCTCACAGGGTGACGGGCAGCCCCAGCATTTT. Translated: CASSSQGDGQPQHF.